The clone carrying this TCR beta chain was recorded only once. Its target is not known. Unmatched junction bases numbered 3, after V lost 0 bases and J lost 3 bases. Looked up from germline, CDR1 is SGDLS and CDR2 is YYNGEE. CDR3 length: 14 amino acids. The data were taken from a study of T cell responses to AZD1222 COVID-19 vaccine. The overall study: Timing groups of about 4 and about 12 weeks for second doses were pooled. General study points: Clonal diversity may have been underestimated in mostly white British donors. Increased Spike-specific TCR breadth and depth were observed after two AZD1222 doses. At study baseline, merely several AZD1222 recipients were seropositive.

Repertoires were generated with immunoSEQ multiplex PCR, while TCRdb's copy carries only in-frame clones and drops some. Of some 150,000 clones listed, more than 85% are singletons. Sequencing was performed on peripheral blood, taken on day 0 of AZD1222 vaccination. The chain links TRBV9 to TRBJ2-7; 7 nucleotides match TRBD2. The clonotype originates from an adult in good health. The CDR3 bases are TGTGCCAGCAGCGTAGGTTCTAGCGGCTACGAGCAGTACTTC. This translates into CASSVGSSGYEQYF.